These 4 T cell receptor beta chains came from one sample sequenced in a study of blood T cell repertoires in COVID-19. The data were produced by immunoSEQ multiplex PCR, yet TCRdb's version contains in-frame clones alone and is incomplete. The sample has 37,000 or so clones, roughly 73% seen once; the top ten hold 25% to 35%. The sample consisted of peripheral blood. These receptors originate from a man between 60 and 75 years old with acute or convalescent COVID-19.

This chain uses TRBV11-2 with TRBJ2-4; 9 nucleotides agree with TRBD1. The V gene's germline CDR1 is SGHAT and CDR2 FQNNGV. V trimming: 5 bases; J trimming: 9 bases; junction bases outside the gene matches: 5. This CDR3 contains 13 residues. This CDR3 reads CASSRDRETIQYF. The CDR3 nucleotides read TGTGCCAGCAGCCGGGACAGGGAAACCATTCAGTACTTC.

The gene calls are TRBV10-1 and TRBJ1-1; possibly TRBD1 for D (5 bases). The CDR3 length is 14 residues. Germline lookup yields CDR1 WNHNN and CDR2 SYGVQD (reference sequence). The germline V and J ends were trimmed by 5 bases and 2 bases, with 12 bases remaining between them. The CDR3 nucleotides read TGCGCCAGCAGTCCATTGGGGCCTAACACTGAAGCTTTCTTT. Amino acid sequence: CASSPLGPNTEAFF.

The genes are TRBV10-3 and TRBJ1-6; D possibly corresponds to TRBD1 (5 bases). Germline V gives CDR1 ENHRY, CDR2 SYGVKD. The V end lost 10 bases, the J end lost 9 bases, and 19 bases lay between the germline ends. This CDR3 contains 14 residues. CDR3 residues: CATTTGGDGSPLHF. CDR3 nucleotide sequence: TGTGCCACCACTACCGGAGGGGATGGTTCACCCCTCCACTTT.

The rearrangement joins TRBV7-9 to TRBJ2-1; 10 bases fit TRBD2. Unmatched junction bases numbered 5, after V lost 3 bases and J lost 6 bases. The CDR3 loop spans 15 amino acids. Germline CDR1 and CDR2: SEHNR and FQNEAQ (reference sequence). Here the CDR3 DNA reads TGTGCCAGCAGCTTCAGCGGGAGGGCCCCCAATGAGCAGTTCTTC. As protein: CASSFSGRAPNEQFF.